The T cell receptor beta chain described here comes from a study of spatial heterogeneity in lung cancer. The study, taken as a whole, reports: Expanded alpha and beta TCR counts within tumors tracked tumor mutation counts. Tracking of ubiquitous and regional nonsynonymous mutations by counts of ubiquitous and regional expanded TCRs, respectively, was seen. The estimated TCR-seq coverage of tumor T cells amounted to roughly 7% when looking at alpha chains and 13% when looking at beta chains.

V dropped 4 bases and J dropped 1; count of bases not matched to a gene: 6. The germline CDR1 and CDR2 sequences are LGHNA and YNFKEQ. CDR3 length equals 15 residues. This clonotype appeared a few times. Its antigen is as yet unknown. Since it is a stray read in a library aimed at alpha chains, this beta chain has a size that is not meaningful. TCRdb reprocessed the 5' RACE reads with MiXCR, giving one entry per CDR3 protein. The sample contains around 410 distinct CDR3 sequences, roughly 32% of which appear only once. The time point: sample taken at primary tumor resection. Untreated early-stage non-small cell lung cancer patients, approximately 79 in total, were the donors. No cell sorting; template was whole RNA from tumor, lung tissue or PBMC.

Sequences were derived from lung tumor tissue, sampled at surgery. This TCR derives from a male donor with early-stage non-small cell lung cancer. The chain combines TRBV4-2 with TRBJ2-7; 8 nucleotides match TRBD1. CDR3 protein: CASSPRGQGSYEQYF. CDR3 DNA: TGTGCCAGCAGCCCTCGCGGACAGGGTTCCTACGAGCAGTACTTC.